What follows is one T cell receptor beta chain and its context. Participants were aged about 18 to 95 years, lived in roughly 23 US areas, and enrolled virtually. Cohorts were determined from participant-reported clinical history. Germline-derived CDR1 and CDR2 are SEHNR and FQNEAQ (reference sequence). The length of the CDR3 is 14 residues. V was cut by 4 bases and J by 7 bases, with 16 bases left in between. In the study's own analysis: Amplification from reference gene primers served as the basis for estimated nucleated cell counts. Measured with immunoSEQ multiplex PCR; TCRdb has only the in-frame clones, and not every one. That table gives V, J and clone size, and the DNA gave D and trimming. The sample consists of 250,000 to 300,000 clones, approximately 85% of them appearing once. The sample belongs to a study of blood T cell repertoires in COVID-19. As for the study in general: In each case, the material was cDNA or gDNA derived from T cells, B-cell-depleted T cells, or PBMCs.

What was sequenced was PBMCs or T cells enriched from blood (not recorded which). The rearrangement uses TRBV7-9 and TRBJ1-2; D is perhaps TRBD1 (6 bases). The source of this sequence is a woman aged 30 to 39 who had recovered from COVID-19. The CDR3 sequence is CASSSATGEGGYTF. CDR3 nucleotide sequence: TGTGCCAGCAGCTCCGCGACAGGCGAGGGTGGCTACACCTTC.